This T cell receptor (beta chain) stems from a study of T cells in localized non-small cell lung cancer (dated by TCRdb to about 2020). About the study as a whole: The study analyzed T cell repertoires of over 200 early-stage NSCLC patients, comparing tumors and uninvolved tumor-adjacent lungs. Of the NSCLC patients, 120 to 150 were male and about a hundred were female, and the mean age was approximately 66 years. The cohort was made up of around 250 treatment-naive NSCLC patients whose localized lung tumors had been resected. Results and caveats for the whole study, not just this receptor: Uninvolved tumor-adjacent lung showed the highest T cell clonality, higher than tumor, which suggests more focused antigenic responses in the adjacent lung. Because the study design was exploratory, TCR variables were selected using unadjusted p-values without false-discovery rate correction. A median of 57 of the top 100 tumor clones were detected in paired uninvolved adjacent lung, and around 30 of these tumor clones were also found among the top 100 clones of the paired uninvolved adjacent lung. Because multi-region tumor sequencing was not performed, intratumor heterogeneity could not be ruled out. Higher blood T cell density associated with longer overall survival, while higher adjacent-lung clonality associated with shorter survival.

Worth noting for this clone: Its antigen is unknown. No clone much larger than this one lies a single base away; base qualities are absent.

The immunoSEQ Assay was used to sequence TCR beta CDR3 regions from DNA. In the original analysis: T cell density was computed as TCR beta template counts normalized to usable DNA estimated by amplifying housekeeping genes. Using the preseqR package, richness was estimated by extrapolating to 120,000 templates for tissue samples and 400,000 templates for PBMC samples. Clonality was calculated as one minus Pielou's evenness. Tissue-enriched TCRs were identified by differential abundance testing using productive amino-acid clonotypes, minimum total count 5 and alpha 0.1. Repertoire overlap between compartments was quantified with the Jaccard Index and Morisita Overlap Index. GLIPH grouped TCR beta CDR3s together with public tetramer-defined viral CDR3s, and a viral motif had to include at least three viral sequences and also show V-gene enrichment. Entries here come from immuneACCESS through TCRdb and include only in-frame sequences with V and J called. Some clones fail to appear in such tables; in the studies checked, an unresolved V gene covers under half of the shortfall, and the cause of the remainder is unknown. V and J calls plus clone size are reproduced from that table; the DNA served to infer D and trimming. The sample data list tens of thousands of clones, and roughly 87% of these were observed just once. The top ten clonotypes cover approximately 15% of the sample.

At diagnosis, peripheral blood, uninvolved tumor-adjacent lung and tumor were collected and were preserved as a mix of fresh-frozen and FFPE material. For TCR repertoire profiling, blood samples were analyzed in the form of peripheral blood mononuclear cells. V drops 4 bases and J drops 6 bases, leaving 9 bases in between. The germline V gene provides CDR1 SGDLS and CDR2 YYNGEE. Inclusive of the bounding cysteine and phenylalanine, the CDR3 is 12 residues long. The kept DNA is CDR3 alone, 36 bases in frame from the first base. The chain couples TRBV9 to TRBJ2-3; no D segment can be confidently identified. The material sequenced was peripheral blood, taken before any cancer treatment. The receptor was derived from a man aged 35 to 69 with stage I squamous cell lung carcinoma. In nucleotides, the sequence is TGTGCCAGCAGCTTTACGTCGGATACGCAGTATTTT. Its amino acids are CASSFTSDTQYF.